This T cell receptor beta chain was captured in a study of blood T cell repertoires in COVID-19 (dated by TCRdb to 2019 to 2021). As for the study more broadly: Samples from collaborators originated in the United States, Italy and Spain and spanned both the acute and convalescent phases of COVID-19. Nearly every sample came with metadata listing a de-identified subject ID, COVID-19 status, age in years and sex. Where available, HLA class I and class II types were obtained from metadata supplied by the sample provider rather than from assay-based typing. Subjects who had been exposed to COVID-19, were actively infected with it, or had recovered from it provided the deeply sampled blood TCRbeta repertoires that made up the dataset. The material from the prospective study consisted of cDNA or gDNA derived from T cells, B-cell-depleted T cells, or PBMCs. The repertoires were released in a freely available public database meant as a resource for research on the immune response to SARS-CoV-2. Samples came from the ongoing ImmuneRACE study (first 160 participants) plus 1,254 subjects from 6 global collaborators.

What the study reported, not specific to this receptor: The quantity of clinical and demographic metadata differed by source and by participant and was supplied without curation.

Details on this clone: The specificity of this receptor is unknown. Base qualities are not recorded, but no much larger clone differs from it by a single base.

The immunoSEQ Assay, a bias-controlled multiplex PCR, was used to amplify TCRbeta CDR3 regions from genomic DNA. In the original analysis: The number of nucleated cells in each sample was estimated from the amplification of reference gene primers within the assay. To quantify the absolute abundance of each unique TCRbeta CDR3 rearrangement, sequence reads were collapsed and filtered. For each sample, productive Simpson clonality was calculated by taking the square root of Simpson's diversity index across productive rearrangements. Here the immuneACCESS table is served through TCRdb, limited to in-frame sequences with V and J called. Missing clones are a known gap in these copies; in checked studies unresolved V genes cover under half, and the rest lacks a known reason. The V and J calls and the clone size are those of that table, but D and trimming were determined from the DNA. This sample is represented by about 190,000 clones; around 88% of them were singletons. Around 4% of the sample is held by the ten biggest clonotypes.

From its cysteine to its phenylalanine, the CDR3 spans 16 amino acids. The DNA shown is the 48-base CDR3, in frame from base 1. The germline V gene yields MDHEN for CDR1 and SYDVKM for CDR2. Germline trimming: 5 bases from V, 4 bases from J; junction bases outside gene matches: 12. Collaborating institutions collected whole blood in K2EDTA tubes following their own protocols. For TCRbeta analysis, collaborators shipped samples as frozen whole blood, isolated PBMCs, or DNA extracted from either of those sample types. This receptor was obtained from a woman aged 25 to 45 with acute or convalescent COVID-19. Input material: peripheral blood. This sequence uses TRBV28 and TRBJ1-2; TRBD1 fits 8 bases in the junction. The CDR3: CASSAPGQGFSYGYTF. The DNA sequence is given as TGTGCCAGCAGTGCCCCCGGACAGGGTTTTTCCTATGGCTACACCTTC.